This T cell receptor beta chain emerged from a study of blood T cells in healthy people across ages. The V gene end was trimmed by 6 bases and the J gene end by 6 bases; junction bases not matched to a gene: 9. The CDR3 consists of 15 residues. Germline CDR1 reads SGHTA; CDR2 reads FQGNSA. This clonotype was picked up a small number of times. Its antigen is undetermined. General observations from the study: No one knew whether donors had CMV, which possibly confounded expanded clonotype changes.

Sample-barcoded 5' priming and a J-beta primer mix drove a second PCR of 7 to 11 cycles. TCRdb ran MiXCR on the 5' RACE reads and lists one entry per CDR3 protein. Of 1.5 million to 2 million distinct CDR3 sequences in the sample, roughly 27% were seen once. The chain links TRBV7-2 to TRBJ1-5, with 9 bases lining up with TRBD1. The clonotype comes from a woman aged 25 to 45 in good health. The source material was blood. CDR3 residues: CASSPDRGRFQPQHF. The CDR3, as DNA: TGTGCCAGCAGTCCGGACAGGGGACGGTTTCAGCCCCAGCATTTT.